A selection of T cell receptor beta chains follows, all from one sample in a study of cytomegalovirus exposure and HLA in healthy donors. Assay: immunoSEQ multiplex PCR; the TCRdb copy retains only in-frame clones and omits some. The sample contains around 130,000 clones, about 8% of which appear only once. The sample taken for sequencing was PBMCs. These receptor sequences come from a woman aged 40 to 49 in good health and CMV-seropositive. The CDR3 runs from the conserved cysteine through the conserved F or W. The order of the fields is J gene, clone size, D gene, V gene, CDR3 protein, CDR3 DNA. A D gene is named only where the DNA matches it firmly. Clone size appears in some rows only: once, few, many, or a class for an expanded clone.

TRBJ1-4 . . TRBV5-1 CASSEGLGNEKLFF TGCGCCAGCAGCGAGGGTTTGGGGAATGAAAAACTGTTTTTT
TRBJ2-7 few TRBD2 TRBV5-6 CASSLVTSGGAHEQYF TGTGCCAGCAGCTTGGTGACTAGCGGGGGGGCTCACGAGCAGTACTTC
TRBJ2-3 . . TRBV4-2 CASSQRPGHSIRDTQYF TGTGCCAGCAGCCAAAGACCAGGACACAGTATTAGAGATACGCAGTATTTT
TRBJ1-2 few TRBD1 TRBV7-3 CASSNRQGFGYTF TGTGCCAGCAGCAACCGACAGGGGTTTGGCTACACCTTC
TRBJ1-2 many TRBD1 TRBV7-6 CASSLLGQGASYGYTF TGTGCCAGCAGCTTATTAGGGCAGGGGGCAAGCTATGGCTACACCTTC
TRBJ2-7 . TRBD1 TRBV7-3 CASSQGQGFDEQYF TGTGCCAGCAGCCAAGGACAGGGTTTCGACGAGCAGTACTTC
TRBJ2-2 few TRBD2 TRBV9 CASSFRGLVAGELFF TGTGCCAGCAGCTTCCGGGGACTAGTCGCCGGGGAGCTGTTTTTT
TRBJ1-1 few . TRBV10-3 CAIRDTGTYTEAFF TGTGCCATCAGGGACACAGGCACCTACACTGAAGCTTTCTTT
TRBJ1-1 medium-sized TRBD1 TRBV6-4 CASSADPGQGHTEAFF TGTGCCAGCAGTGCCGACCCGGGACAGGGCCACACTGAAGCTTTCTTT
TRBJ1-1 . . TRBV19 CASSIQNRMNTEAFF TGTGCCAGTAGTATACAGAACAGAATGAACACTGAAGCTTTCTTT
TRBJ1-5 few . TRBV27 CASSARGYSNQPQHF TGTGCCAGCAGTGCGAGGGGGTATAGCAATCAGCCCCAGCATTTT
TRBJ1-6 few . TRBV18 CASSPEATPNSPLHF TGTGCCAGCTCACCGGAGGCCACCCCCAATTCACCCCTCCACTTT
TRBJ1-6 . . TRBV5-5 CASSLDSLNNSPLHF TGTGCCAGCAGCCTGGACAGCCTCAATAATTCACCCCTCCACTTT
TRBJ1-2 . TRBD1 TRBV19 CASSPGTGGRNGYTF TGTGCCAGTAGTCCCGGGACAGGGGGGCGTAATGGCTACACCTTC
TRBJ1-1 . . TRBV2 CASSEARVTYTEAFF TGTGCCAGCAGTGAAGCGCGTGTCACTTACACTGAAGCTTTCTTT
TRBJ2-7 . . TRBV7-6 CASSLAEGPVEQYF TGTGCCAGCAGCTTAGCGGAGGGTCCTGTCGAGCAGTACTTC
TRBJ2-7 . . TRBV2 CASSEEGRGPSYEQYF TGTGCCAGCAGTGAAGAGGGGCGGGGGCCCTCCTACGAGCAGTACTTC
TRBJ1-2 . . TRBV27 CASSLSAVNYGYTF TGTGCCAGCAGTTTATCGGCGGTTAACTATGGCTACACCTTC
TRBJ1-2 . . TRBV7-8 CASSLRQAGYGYTF TGTGCCAGCAGCTTACGACAGGCAGGCTATGGCTACACCTTC
TRBJ2-2 few TRBD1 TRBV6-5 CASSRTGNGELFF TGTGCCAGCAGCAGGACAGGAAACGGGGAGCTGTTTTTT
TRBJ2-7 . . TRBV11-2 CASRYAGSSSYEQYF TGTGCCAGCAGGTATGCAGGTTCCAGCTCCTACGAGCAGTACTTC
TRBJ1-1 . . TRBV7-6 CASSLASQMNTEAFF TGTGCCAGCAGCTTAGCGTCACAGATGAACACTGAAGCTTTCTTT
TRBJ1-6 few . TRBV30 CAWGSPGQNSPLPF TGTGCCTGGGGATCCCCAGGGCAAAATTCACCCCTCCCCTTT
TRBJ1-4 . . TRBV18 CASSPEKGGGGEKLFF TGTGCCAGCTCACCAGAAAAGGGAGGCGGGGGTGAAAAACTGTTTTTT
TRBJ2-7 . . TRBV27 CASSHADNKYEQYF TGTGCCAGCAGTCACGCGGACAACAAGTACGAGCAGTACTTC
TRBJ1-1 many . TRBV6-5 CASSYSVRGNTEAFF TGTGCCAGCAGTTACTCCGTCAGAGGGAACACTGAAGCTTTCTTT